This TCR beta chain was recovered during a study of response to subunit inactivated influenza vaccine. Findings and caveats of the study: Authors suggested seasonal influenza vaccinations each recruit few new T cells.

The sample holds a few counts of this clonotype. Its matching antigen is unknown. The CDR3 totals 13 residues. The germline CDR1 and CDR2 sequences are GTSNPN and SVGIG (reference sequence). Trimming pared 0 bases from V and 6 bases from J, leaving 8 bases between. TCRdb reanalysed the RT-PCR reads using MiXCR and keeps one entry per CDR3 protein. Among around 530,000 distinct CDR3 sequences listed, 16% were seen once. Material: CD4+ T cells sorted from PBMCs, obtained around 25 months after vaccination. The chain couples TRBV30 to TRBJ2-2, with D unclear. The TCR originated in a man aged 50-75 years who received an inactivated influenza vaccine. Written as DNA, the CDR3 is TGTGCCTGGAGTGTAAGGGCCCCCGGGGAGCTGTTTTTT. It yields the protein CAWSVRAPGELFF.